The 2 T cell receptor beta chains reported below all come from one sample, sequenced in a study of OX40 agonist ivuxolimab in advanced cancers. Only in-frame clones appear in the TCRdb table, and some are missing; sequencing was by immunoSEQ multiplex PCR. The data hold some 41,000 clones, with 86% observed a single time. This sample comprised CD4+ or CD8+ T cells sorted from blood, obtained in a trial of the OX40 agonist ivuxolimab. All receptors derive from an adult with an advanced solid tumor such as melanoma, head and neck, liver or kidney cancer.

The V and J genes are TRBV2 and TRBJ2-1; D not resolved. Germline V CDR1 and CDR2: SNHLY, FYNNEI. This CDR3 comprises 14 residues. V was trimmed by 7 bases and J by 0 bases, leaving 10 bases between them. The CDR3 DNA follows: TGTGCCAGCACGTCCACCAACTCCTACAATGAGCAGTTCTTC. Its protein product is CASTSTNSYNEQFF.

The rearrangement links TRBV6-5 to TRBJ2-2, with unresolved D. This CDR3 contains 11 residues. V was trimmed by 5 bases and J by 5 bases, leaving 3 bases between them. Looked up from germline, CDR1 is MNHEY and CDR2 is SVGAGI. CDR3 region: CASSKTGELFF. The CDR3 nucleotides are TGTGCCAGCAGTAAGACCGGGGAGCTGTTTTTT.